The rows below give T cell receptor beta chains drawn from one sample of a study of T cells in Graves' hyperthyroidism and ophthalmopathy. From the multiplex PCR reads, TCRdb called clonotypes with MiXCR, one entry per CDR3 protein. The table shows some 620,000 distinct CDR3 sequences, with around 15% occurring only once. The sample consisted of blood. Every receptor here comes from a woman aged 25 to 39 with Graves' hyperthyroidism. Both conserved end residues are part of each CDR3. A D gene is named only where the DNA matches it firmly. Clone size is stated in some rows and not others, as once, few, many or a class when expanded.

clone_size,j_call,d_call,v_call,cdr3_aa,cdr3_nt
NA,TRBJ2-7,NA,TRBV19,CASSIDGNSYEQYF,TGTGCCAGTAGTATAGATGGCAACAGCTACGAGCAGTACTTC
NA,TRBJ2-3,TRBD2,TRBV5-1,CASSLSTSGSDTQYF,TGCGCCAGCAGCTTGTCGACTAGCGGGAGTGATACGCAGTATTTT
NA,TRBJ2-7,TRBD1,TRBV29-1,CSVDLTGVGYEQYF,TGCAGCGTTGATCTAACAGGGGTAGGGTACGAGCAGTACTTC
many,TRBJ2-1,TRBD2,TRBV5-1,CASSLQAGGPYEQFF,TGCGCCAGCAGCTTGCAGGCGGGAGGGCCTTATGAGCAGTTCTTC
NA,TRBJ1-1,TRBD1,TRBV6-5,CASSDSGGMNTEAFF,TGTGCCAGCAGTGACTCAGGGGGTATGAACACTGAAGCTTTCTTT
many,TRBJ1-5,NA,TRBV28,CASSFTGKWPQHF,TGTGCCAGCAGTTTTACAGGGAAGTGGCCCCAGCATTTT
many,TRBJ2-2,TRBD2,TRBV11-3,CASGGSGTGELFF,TGTGCCAGCGGCGGGAGCGGGACCGGGGAGCTGTTTTTT
few,TRBJ2-7,TRBD2,TRBV5-1,CASSTGTSGFSYEQYF,TGCGCCAGCAGCACTGGGACTAGCGGATTCTCCTACGAGCAGTACTTC
NA,TRBJ2-7,TRBD1,TRBV28,CAIGTAPNEQYF,TGTGCCATCGGGACAGCCCCCAACGAGCAGTACTTC
many,TRBJ2-3,NA,TRBV7-6,CASSLAFGRGTDTQYF,TGTGCCAGCAGCTTAGCGTTTGGCAGGGGAACAGATACGCAGTATTTT
many,TRBJ1-4,NA,TRBV18,CASSPDVNEKLFF,TGTGCCAGCTCACCTGACGTAAATGAAAAACTGTTTTTT
few,TRBJ2-1,TRBD2,TRBV19,CASNPSGYNEQFF,TGTGCCAGTAATCCTAGCGGTTACAATGAGCAGTTCTTC
few,TRBJ1-3,NA,TRBV18,CASSGARSGNTIYF,TGTGCCAGCTCAGGGGCACGGTCTGGAAACACCATATATTTT
many,TRBJ2-7,TRBD2,TRBV20-1,CSARANLAGYYEQYF,TGCAGTGCTAGAGCGAATCTAGCGGGGTACTACGAGCAGTACTTC
many,TRBJ1-6,NA,TRBV12-3/TRBV12-4,CASSLEKHNNSPLHF,TGTGCCAGCAGTTTAGAAAAACACAATAATTCACCCCTCCACTTT
NA,TRBJ2-7,NA,TRBV20-1,CSAKGGVFGYEQYF,TGCAGTGCTAAGGGGGGGGTTTTTGGCTACGAGCAGTACTTC
many,TRBJ2-3,TRBD2,TRBV3-1,CASSQGTSGIRDTQYF,TGTGCCAGCAGCCAAGGGACTAGCGGGATTCGAGATACGCAGTATTTT